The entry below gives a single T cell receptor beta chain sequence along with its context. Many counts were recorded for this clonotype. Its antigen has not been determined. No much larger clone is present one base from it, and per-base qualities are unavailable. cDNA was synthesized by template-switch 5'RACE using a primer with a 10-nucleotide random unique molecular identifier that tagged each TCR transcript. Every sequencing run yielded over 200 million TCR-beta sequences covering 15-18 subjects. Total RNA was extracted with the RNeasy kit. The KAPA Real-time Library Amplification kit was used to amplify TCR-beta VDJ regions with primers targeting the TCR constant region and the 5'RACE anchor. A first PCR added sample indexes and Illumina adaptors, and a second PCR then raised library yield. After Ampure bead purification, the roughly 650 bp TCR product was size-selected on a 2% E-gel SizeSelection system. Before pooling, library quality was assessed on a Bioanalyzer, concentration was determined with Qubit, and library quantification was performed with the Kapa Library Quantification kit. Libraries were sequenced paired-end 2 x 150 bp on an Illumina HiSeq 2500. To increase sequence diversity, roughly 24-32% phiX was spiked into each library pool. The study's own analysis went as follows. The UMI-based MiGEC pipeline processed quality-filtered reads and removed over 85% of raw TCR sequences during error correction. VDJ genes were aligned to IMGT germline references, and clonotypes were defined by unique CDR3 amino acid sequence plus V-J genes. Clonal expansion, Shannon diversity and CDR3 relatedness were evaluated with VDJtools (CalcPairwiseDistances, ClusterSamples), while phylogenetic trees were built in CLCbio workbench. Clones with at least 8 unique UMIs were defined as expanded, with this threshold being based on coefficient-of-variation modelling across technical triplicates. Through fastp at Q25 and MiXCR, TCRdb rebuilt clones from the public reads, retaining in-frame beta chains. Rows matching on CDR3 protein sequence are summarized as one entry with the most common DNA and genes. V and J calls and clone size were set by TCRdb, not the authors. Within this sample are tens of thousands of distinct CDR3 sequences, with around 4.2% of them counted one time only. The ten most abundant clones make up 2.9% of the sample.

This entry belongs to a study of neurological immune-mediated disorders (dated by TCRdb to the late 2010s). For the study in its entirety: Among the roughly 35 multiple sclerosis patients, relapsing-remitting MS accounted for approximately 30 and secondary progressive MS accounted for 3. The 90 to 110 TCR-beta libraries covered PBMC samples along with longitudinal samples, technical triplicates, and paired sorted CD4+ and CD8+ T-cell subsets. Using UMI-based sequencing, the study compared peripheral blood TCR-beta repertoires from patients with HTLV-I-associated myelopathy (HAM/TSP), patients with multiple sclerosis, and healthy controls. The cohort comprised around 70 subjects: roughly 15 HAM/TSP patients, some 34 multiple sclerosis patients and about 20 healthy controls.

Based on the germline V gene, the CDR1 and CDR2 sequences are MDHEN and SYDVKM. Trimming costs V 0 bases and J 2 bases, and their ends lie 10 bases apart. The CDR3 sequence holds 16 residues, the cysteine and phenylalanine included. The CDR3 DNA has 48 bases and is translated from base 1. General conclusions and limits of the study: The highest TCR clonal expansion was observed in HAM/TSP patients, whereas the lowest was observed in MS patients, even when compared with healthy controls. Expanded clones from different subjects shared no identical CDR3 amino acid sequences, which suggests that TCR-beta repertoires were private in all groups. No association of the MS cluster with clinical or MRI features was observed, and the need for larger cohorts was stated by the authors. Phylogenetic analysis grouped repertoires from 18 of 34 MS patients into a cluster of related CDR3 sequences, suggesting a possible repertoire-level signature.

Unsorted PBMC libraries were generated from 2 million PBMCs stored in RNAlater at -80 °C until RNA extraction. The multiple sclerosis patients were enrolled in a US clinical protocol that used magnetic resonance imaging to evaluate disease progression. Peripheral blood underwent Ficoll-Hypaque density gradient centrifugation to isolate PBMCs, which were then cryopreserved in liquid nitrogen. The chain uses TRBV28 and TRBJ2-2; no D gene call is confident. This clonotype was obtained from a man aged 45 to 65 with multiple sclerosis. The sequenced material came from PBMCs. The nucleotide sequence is TGTGCCAGCAGTTTATGGCAGGATCAAAACACCGGGGAGCTGTTTTTT. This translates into CASSLWQDQNTGELFF.